The rows below give T cell receptor beta chains drawn from one sample of a study of OX40 agonist ivuxolimab in advanced cancers. Only in-frame clones appear in the TCRdb table, and some are missing; sequencing was by immunoSEQ multiplex PCR. In the table there are tens of thousands of clones, approximately 94% of which are singletons. The sequencing here drew on CD4+ or CD8+ T cells sorted from blood, taken in a trial of the OX40 agonist ivuxolimab. These receptors all stem from an adult with an advanced solid tumor such as melanoma, head and neck, liver or kidney cancer. Both conserved end residues are part of each CDR3. A D gene is named only where the DNA matches it firmly. Size tells how often a clone was seen (once, few, many) or the class of an expanded clone, and some rows leave it out.

abundance: -
j_gene: TRBJ1-1
v_gene: TRBV6-6
d_gene: -
CDR3aa: CASTLRGEAFF
CDR3nt: TGTGCCAGCACCTTGAGAGGTGAAGCTTTCTTT

abundance: -
j_gene: TRBJ2-1
v_gene: TRBV27
d_gene: TRBD2
CDR3aa: CASSFPGGGRHNEQFF
CDR3nt: TGTGCCAGCAGTTTCCCCGGGGGGGGGCGACACAATGAGCAGTTCTTC

abundance: -
j_gene: TRBJ2-7
v_gene: TRBV19
d_gene: -
CDR3aa: CASSDIAYEQYF
CDR3nt: TGTGCCTCCTCGGACATTGCCTACGAGCAGTACTTC

abundance: -
j_gene: TRBJ1-1
v_gene: TRBV30
d_gene: -
CDR3aa: CAWSAETGNTEAFF
CDR3nt: TGTGCCTGGAGTGCAGAGACAGGGAACACTGAAGCTTTCTTT

abundance: -
j_gene: TRBJ2-7
v_gene: TRBV28
d_gene: TRBD2
CDR3aa: CASSPLGGLEGEQYF
CDR3nt: TGTGCCAGCAGTCCCTTGGGAGGACTAGAGGGCGAGCAGTACTTC

abundance: -
j_gene: TRBJ2-7
v_gene: TRBV4-1
d_gene: -
CDR3aa: CASSPKTESYEQYF
CDR3nt: TGCGCCAGCAGCCCGAAGACGGAATCCTACGAGCAGTACTTC

abundance: once
j_gene: TRBJ2-2
v_gene: TRBV28
d_gene: TRBD2
CDR3aa: CAGREGLTGELFF
CDR3nt: TGTGCCGGACGGGAGGGCCTCACCGGGGAGCTGTTTTTT

abundance: -
j_gene: TRBJ2-1
v_gene: TRBV28
d_gene: TRBD1
CDR3aa: CASRDSNHNEQFF
CDR3nt: TGTGCCAGCCGGGACAGTAACCACAATGAGCAGTTCTTC

abundance: -
j_gene: TRBJ1-1
v_gene: TRBV5-8
d_gene: TRBD1
CDR3aa: CASSPRTGMNTEAFF
CDR3nt: TGTGCCAGCAGCCCCCGGACAGGTATGAACACTGAAGCTTTCTTT

abundance: -
j_gene: TRBJ2-2
v_gene: TRBV5-1
d_gene: -
CDR3aa: CASSLVPGDTGELFF
CDR3nt: TGCGCCAGCAGCTTGGTTCCAGGGGATACCGGGGAGCTGTTTTTT

abundance: -
j_gene: TRBJ2-7
v_gene: TRBV19
d_gene: -
CDR3aa: CASSVTAGYEQYF
CDR3nt: TGTGCCAGTAGTGTCACAGCAGGCTACGAGCAGTACTTC

abundance: -
j_gene: TRBJ2-1
v_gene: TRBV19
d_gene: TRBD1
CDR3aa: CASSMGTGLNEQFF
CDR3nt: TGTGCCAGTAGTATGGGGACAGGGCTAAATGAGCAGTTCTTC

abundance: -
j_gene: TRBJ2-5
v_gene: TRBV4-1
d_gene: -
CDR3aa: CASSQETQYF
CDR3nt: TGCGCCAGCAGCCAAGAGACCCAGTACTTC

abundance: -
j_gene: TRBJ2-3
v_gene: TRBV5-1
d_gene: -
CDR3aa: CASSLVADTQYF
CDR3nt: TGCGCCAGCAGCTTGGTAGCAGATACGCAGTATTTT

abundance: -
j_gene: TRBJ2-7
v_gene: TRBV5-4
d_gene: TRBD1
CDR3aa: CASSSGQGSDEQYF
CDR3nt: TGTGCCAGCAGCTCGGGACAGGGGTCGGATGAGCAGTACTTC

abundance: once
j_gene: TRBJ2-3
v_gene: TRBV5-1
d_gene: -
CDR3aa: CASRLTADTQYF
CDR3nt: TGCGCCAGCAGGTTGACAGCAGATACGCAGTATTTT

abundance: -
j_gene: TRBJ1-1
v_gene: TRBV28
d_gene: -
CDR3aa: CASSLGVMGQGGSGEAFF
CDR3nt: TGTGCCAGCAGTTTAGGCGTAATGGGGCAGGGTGGTTCAGGCGAAGCTTTCTTT

abundance: -
j_gene: TRBJ2-3
v_gene: TRBV27
d_gene: TRBD2
CDR3aa: CASSVSFREAEDTQYF
CDR3nt: TGTGCCAGCAGTGTTTCCTTTCGGGAGGCCGAGGATACGCAGTATTTT